The text below deals with one TCR beta chain. The antigen remains unidentified. The PCR was carried out with 60 Vbeta primers and 13 Jbeta primers. Some clones are missing from TCRdb's copy, which holds only in-frame ones; the method was immunoSEQ multiplex PCR. Of under 150,000 clones in the sample, less than 90% were seen once. This specimen belongs to a study of cytomegalovirus exposure and HLA in healthy donors. Points from the study as a whole: The study flagged some 170 TCR beta chains as cytomegalovirus-associated. Certain sequence variants were highly shared and formed a cluster, and this cluster was likely a sequencing artifact. The dataset shows that most TCR sequences were rare, while some public TCRs occurred in many donors. What a later analysis showed was that several of the most significant clusters appeared linked to common viral pathogens.

The source is a boy aged 2-15 years in good health and CMV-seronegative. The sample consisted of PBMCs.

The CDR3 DNA reads as TGTGCCAGCAGTCGGACAGGGAGTGGGTACGAGCAGTACTTC. Its protein is CASSRTGSGYEQYF. The chain joins TRBV6-5 to TRBJ2-7; TRBD1 aligns across 8 bases. V lost 5 bases, J lost 4 bases, and 7 bases stayed unmatched. Per germline, CDR1 MNHEY and CDR2 SVGAGI. The CDR3 consists of 14 residues.